The clone carrying this TCR beta chain was recorded only once. This specimen comes from a study of blood T cell repertoires in COVID-19. Methods used by the authors: Reference gene primer amplification gave nucleated cell count estimates. Here immunoSEQ multiplex PCR was the method, and the copy in TCRdb shows in-frame clones only, minus some. V, J and clone size derive from that table, while D and trimming were established from the DNA sequence. This sample carries tens of thousands of clones, 70% to 90% of them seen once, and the ten largest clones take about a sixth. CDR1 and CDR2 (germline): LNHDA, SQIVND (reference sequence). Trimming cost V 3 bases and J 2 bases; bases outside gene matches: 2. The CDR3 loop spans 16 amino acids.

This sequence originates from a man between 65 and 85 years old with acute or convalescent COVID-19. The J gene is TRBJ2-3, the V gene TRBV19; 13 bases line up with TRBD2. Sequencing input: peripheral blood. CDR3 sequence: CASSIGLAGDTDTQYF. The CDR3, as DNA: TGTGCCAGTAGTATCGGACTAGCGGGGGACACAGATACGCAGTATTTT.